This passage covers 9 T cell receptor beta chains from one sample sequenced in a study of tumor-infiltrating lymphocytes in primary liver carcinoma. The tissue used was unsorted bulk material of roughly 17-31 mg. RNA and DNA were co-extracted from it with the AllPrep DNA/RNA mini kit. The researchers produced TCR beta cDNA from around 500 ng total RNA with a constant-region primer. It was through three nested multiplex PCR rounds of slightly modified ARM-PCR that TCR beta libraries arose. A C-beta reverse primer and TRBV1-TRBV30 forward primers served in each of the first two PCR rounds, at around 10 cycles apiece. TCRdb used MiXCR to reprocess the multiplex PCR reads, holding one entry per CDR3 protein. The data hold roughly 190,000 distinct CDR3 sequences, with over 80% observed a single time. Sequenced: tumor tissue from primary liver carcinoma. The receptors shown here come from a man aged 35 to 55 with primary liver carcinoma and hepatitis B virus infection.

V is TRBV29-1 and J is TRBJ2-4; D is undetermined. V was pared by 4 bases and J by 2 bases, with 18 bases between. CDR1 and CDR2 (germline): SQVTM, ANQGSEA. The CDR3 is 16 residues long. CDR3 nucleotide sequence: TGCAGCGTTGTTGCCCTAAACCGGCTATCCAAAAACATTCAGTACTTC. Protein product: CSVVALNRLSKNIQYF. Complete variable domain (other parts from reference TRBV29-1 and TRBJ2-4): SAVISQKPSRDICQRGTSLTIQCQVDSQVTMMFWYRQQPGQSLTLIATANQGSEATYESGFVIDKFPISRPNLTFSTLTVSNMSPEDSSIYLCSVVALNRLSKNIQYFGAGTRLSVL.

Worth noting for this clonotype: The missing conserved phenylalanine or tryptophan at the end of this CDR3 makes a read error likely. The genes are TRBV29-1 and TRBJ1-1; D gene uncertain. V shed 5 bases and J shed 5 bases, with 21 bases lying between them. This CDR3 spans 15 amino acids. CDR1 and CDR2 from the germline V gene are SQVTM and ANQGSEA. CDR3 in DNA: TGCAGCGTTTCGGTAGGGTGGGGAATGGGAACTGAAGCTTTCTGT. As protein: CSVSVGWGMGTEAFC.

This clonotype was seen once. The V call is TRBV29-1, the J call TRBJ2-1; 9 positions agree with TRBD2. The CDR3 sequence is 13 residues long. Germline lookup yields CDR1 SQVTM and CDR2 ANQGSEA. After removal of 7 bases from V and 4 bases from J, the junction contained 5 bases not matched to a gene. CDR3 sequence (DNA): TGCAGCGATAGGACTAGCGCATACAATGAGCAGTTCTTC. Its translation is CSDRTSAYNEQFF.

This clonotype was seen a handful of times. Just one base apart from a much larger clone, this may be a read error. This sequence joins TRBV28 and TRBJ2-4; the match to TRBD1 covers 8 bases. Germline lookup yields CDR1 MDHEN and CDR2 SYDVKM. V lost 6 bases and J lost 14; bases outside the gene matches: 9. The CDR3 covers 12 residues. CDR3 residues: CASRSLQGVEYF. In DNA form, the CDR3 reads TGTGCCAGCAGGAGCTTACAGGGGGTGGAGTACTTC.

Details on this clonotype: This could be a read error, since a much larger clone is one nucleotide away. This chain joins TRBV10-2 and TRBJ2-5, with D possibly matching TRBD2 (5 bases). The germline V gene has CDR1 WSHSY and CDR2 SAAADI. This CDR3 contains 11 residues. The CDR3 region is CTSGEWETQYF. In DNA form, the CDR3 reads TGCACCAGCGGTGAATGGGAGACCCAGTACTTC.

This sequence joins TRBV7-9 and TRBJ1-1, with a possible D match to TRBD1 (5 bases). This CDR3 comprises 15 residues. Germline V gives CDR1 SEHNR, CDR2 FQNEAQ (reference sequence). Trimming cost V 8 bases and J 1 base, with 17 bases left between them. The CDR3 DNA sequence: TGTGCCAGCGGTCGGACCACGACAGAGAACACTGAAGCTTTCTTT. Encoded protein: CASGRTTTENTEAFF. Full variable domain (rest looked up from reference TRBV7-9 and TRBJ1-1): DTGVSQNPRHKITKRGQNVTFRCDPISEHNRLYWYRQTLGQGPEFLTYFQNEAQLEKSRLLSDRFSAERPKGSFSTLEIQRTEQGDSAMYLCASGRTTTENTEAFFGQGTRLTVV.

As concerns this clonotype: A read error may account for a junction end that differs from germline. The chain recombines TRBV11-2 with TRBJ2-1; 7 bases align to TRBD2. CDR1 is SGHAT, CDR2 FQNNGV, per germline. This CDR3 has 15 amino acids. This chain's CDR3 is CASKIGGSSYNELFF. The CDR3 DNA reads TGTGCAAGTAAAATCGGCGGGAGCTCCTACAATGAGCTGTTCTTC.

Regarding this clonotype: Its ends do not fully match the called genes, so a read error is possible. J is TRBJ2-6 and V is TRBV5-1, with 8 bases identical to TRBD2. Germline V gene lookup returns CDR1 SGHRS and CDR2 YFSETQ. The CDR3 runs to 16 residues. CDR3 nucleotides: TGCGCCAGCAGCTTGGAAGCGGGAGTTGGGGCTAACGTCCTGACTTTC. Translating gives CASSLEAGVGANVLTF.

This clonotype was recorded once. This may arise from a read error, as a much more abundant clone is one base away. The chain links TRBV30 to TRBJ1-1; D not resolved. This CDR3 has 11 residues. The ends were cut back, 4 bases at V and 7 bases at J, with 10 bases in the middle. The germline CDR1 and CDR2 sequences are GTSNPN and SVGIG (reference sequence). CDR3 protein: CAWTVGFEAFF. For the CDR3, the DNA is TGTGCCTGGACTGTTGGGTTTGAAGCTTTCTTT.